The entry that follows covers one TCR beta chain sequence. Its antigen is unidentified. An end of the junction differs from the germline gene, which may be a read error. It was at 37°C and for more than 5 days that the mixed lymphocyte reaction cells were cocultured. CFSE marked responder PBMCs and Violet Dye marked stimulator PBMCs, which were mixed 1:1. The length of the CDR3 is 14 residues. Germline V gives CDR1 MNHEY, CDR2 SMNVEV (reference sequence). This sample stems from a study of siplizumab effects on memory and regulatory T cells. Findings and limits, study-wide: The alloreactive clones that mapped to unstimulated subsets made up only a minor fraction. Reactions containing siplizumab showed mappable alloreactive CD4+ clones averaging roughly 70% Treg-derived, versus around 26% in controls. Major contributors to the alloresponse seemed to be naive T cells, which also appeared more diverse than memory cells.

Assay used: immunoSEQ multiplex PCR; TCRdb lists only in-frame clones, some missing. The table lists about 12,000 clones, more than 45% of them singletons, with around 40% in the top ten. This receptor was identified in a human donor in good health; the cells came from an allogeneic mixed lymphocyte reaction. Some clones in this sample may be carry-over from other donors' samples. Source material: CFSE-low (dividing) CD8+ T cells sorted from an allogeneic mixed lymphocyte reaction. The V and J genes are TRBV27 and TRBJ1-5; D is unclear. The CDR3 DNA sequence: TGTGCCAGCAGGTTATTGATTAGCAATCAGCCCCAGCATTTT. Translating gives CASRLLISNQPQHF.